The 14 T cell receptor beta chains below come from one sample, sequenced in a study of cytomegalovirus exposure and HLA in healthy donors. This table comes from immunoSEQ multiplex PCR, and its TCRdb copy is limited to in-frame clones, with some not included. The table shows around 180,000 clones, with 84% occurring only once. The sequencing sample was made of PBMCs. Every receptor here comes from a man aged 18 to 30 in good health and CMV-seropositive.

This clone is labeled medium-sized. The V call is TRBV4-3, the J call TRBJ2-1, with D maybe TRBD2 (5 bases). The V gene's germline CDR1 is LGHNA and CDR2 YSLEER. Trimming pared 0 bases from V and 9 bases from J, leaving 15 bases between. This CDR3 has 15 residues. This CDR3 reads CASSQEWGEYGEQFF. In DNA form, the CDR3 reads TGCGCCAGCAGCCAAGAGTGGGGAGAGTACGGTGAGCAGTTCTTC.

CDR3 amino acids: CASSPRGGLGEQYF. The CDR3, as DNA: TGTGCCAGCAGCCCCCGGGGGGGATTGGGCGAGCAGTACTTC. The rearrangement joins TRBV7-2 to TRBJ2-7, with 8 nucleotides matching TRBD2. With V trimmed by 5 bases and J by 6 bases, 9 bases remained unmatched. The length of the CDR3 is 14 residues. Germline CDR1 reads SGHTA; CDR2 reads FQGNSA.

The chain uses TRBV7-6 and TRBJ1-1, with a tentative D call TRBD1 (5 bases). CDR1 is SGHVS, CDR2 FNYEAQ, per germline. The V end lost 2 bases, the J end lost 3 bases, and 19 bases lay between the germline ends. This CDR3 has 17 amino acids. In DNA, the CDR3 is TGTGCCAGCAGCTTAAGCGAGGACGGGGGTGAAGACACTGAAGCTTTCTTT. Translation: CASSLSEDGGEDTEAFF.

The chain joins TRBV4-1 to TRBJ1-2; D ambiguous. Trimming pared 7 bases from V and 4 bases from J, leaving 13 bases between. This CDR3 is built from 13 residues. In germline, CDR1 is MGHRA, CDR2 YSYEKL. For the CDR3, the DNA is TGCGCCAGCACCGACCCTCGGGGCTATGGCTACACCTTC. It specifies CASTDPRGYGYTF.

The rearrangement links TRBV28 to TRBJ2-1; D gene ambiguous. Per germline, CDR1 MDHEN and CDR2 SYDVKM. This CDR3 has 11 amino acids. V was pared by 5 bases and J by 4 bases, with 3 bases between. The CDR3: CASSQYNEQFF. CDR3 coding DNA: TGTGCCAGCAGTCAATACAATGAGCAGTTCTTC.

This chain links TRBV27 with TRBJ2-1; D ambiguous. V lost 7 bases and J 0 bases, leaving 13 bases between the germline ends. Germline CDR1 is MNHEY and CDR2 is SMNVEV (reference sequence). This CDR3 has 15 amino acids. The CDR3 bases are TGTGCCAGCATGGGCGTCGTAACCTCCTACAATGAGCAGTTCTTC. This sequence encodes CASMGVVTSYNEQFF.

This clone has just one count. V and J are TRBV13 and TRBJ2-1; TRBD2 matches at 11 bases. This CDR3 region has 14 residues. CDR1 PRHDT and CDR2 FYEKMQ come from the germline V gene (reference sequence). The V and J ends lost 4 bases and 6 bases, in that order; junction bases with no gene match: 2. The CDR3 DNA sequence: TGTGCCAGCAGCTCCGGGACTAGCGGCAATGAGCAGTTCTTC. It is translated as CASSSGTSGNEQFF.

This sequence joins TRBV28 and TRBJ2-7; D remains unclear. The V gene's germline CDR1 is MDHEN and CDR2 SYDVKM. Trimming shortened V by 3 bases and J by 9 bases, and 9 bases separated the two germline ends. There are 11 residues in the CDR3. The CDR3 here is CASSFSGLQYF. CDR3 sequence (DNA): TGTGCCAGCAGTTTTTCGGGTTTGCAGTACTTC.

The J gene is TRBJ2-7, the V gene TRBV2; TRBD2 might be the D (5 bases). Trimming stripped 6 bases from V and 2 bases from J, with 14 bases between. The CDR3 runs 14 residues. Germline V gives CDR1 SNHLY, CDR2 FYNNEI. The CDR3 protein is CASRETGYAYEQYF. CDR3 nucleotide sequence: TGTGCCAGCAGAGAAACGGGATACGCCTACGAGCAGTACTTC.

The chain combines TRBV28 with TRBJ2-2; D is perhaps TRBD2 (6 bases). Looked up from germline, CDR1 is MDHEN and CDR2 is SYDVKM. This CDR3 contains 15 residues. Trimming left V 3 bases short and J 4 bases short, with 12 bases between. CDR3 region: CASSLGGKPTGELFF. The CDR3 DNA reads as TGTGCCAGCAGTTTGGGCGGGAAGCCCACCGGGGAGCTGTTTTTT.

As to this clone: Germline and junction disagree at one end, which may indicate a read error. The rearrangement uses TRBV4-1 and TRBJ2-7, with TRBD2 as a possible D gene (5 bases). Germline V gene data show CDR1 as MGHRA and CDR2 as YSYEKL. This CDR3 contains 15 residues. CDR3 sequence (DNA): TGCGCCAGCAGGCAAGGTCCGGGAAGGGCCTACGAGCAGTACTTC. Translation gives CASRQGPGRAYEQYF.

The rearrangement uses TRBV28 and TRBJ2-7, with 7 positions matching TRBD2. In germline, CDR1 is MDHEN, CDR2 SYDVKM. V shed 8 bases, J shed 0 bases, and the junction held 4 bases outside the gene matches. This CDR3 is built from 13 residues. This chain's CDR3 is CASLAESSYEQYF. The CDR3 nucleotides are TGTGCCAGCCTAGCGGAGAGCTCCTACGAGCAGTACTTC.

The V gene is TRBV15, the J gene TRBJ2-1; D not resolved. The V gene lost 0 bases and the J gene lost 6 bases, with 12 bases spanning the gap. The V gene's germline CDR1 is LNHNV and CDR2 YYDKDF (reference sequence). The CDR3 is 15 residues long. The DNA for the CDR3 is TGTGCCACCAGCAGAGACGGTTATCCTCGCAATGAGCAGTTCTTC. The encoded protein is CATSRDGYPRNEQFF.

This chain connects TRBV19 to TRBJ2-7; 11 nucleotides match TRBD2. Germline CDR1 is LNHDA and CDR2 is SQIVND (reference sequence). V lost 4 bases to trimming and J lost 4 bases; unmatched junction nucleotides: 3. CDR3 length equals 14 residues. The CDR3 is CASSRGLAAYEQYF. As DNA, the CDR3 is TGTGCCAGTAGTAGGGGACTAGCGGCTTACGAGCAGTACTTC. Filled out from reference TRBV19 and TRBJ2-7, the complete variable domain reads DGGITQSPKYLFRKEGQNVTLSCEQNLNHDAMYWYRQDPGQGLRLIYYSQIVNDFQKGDIAEGYSVSREKKESFPLTVTSAQKNPTAFYLCASSRGLAAYEQYFGPGTRLTVT.